The 25 T cell receptor beta chains in this list originate from one sample, sequenced in a study of Graves' ophthalmopathy and Graves' hyperthyroidism. The study amplified TCR beta CDR3 regions using RNA transcripts. The authors performed first-round RT-PCR with HTBI primers and then a second-round multiplex PCR. One entry per CDR3 protein results from TCRdb running MiXCR on the multiplex PCR reads. The data contain about 380,000 distinct CDR3 sequences, 15% of them singletons. Sample: peripheral blood. These receptors came from a woman between 18 and 29 years old with stable Graves' hyperthyroidism.

This clonotype was seen a few times. One end of the junction does not line up with germline, which may come from a read error. The chain carries TRBV12-3 or TRBV12-4 and TRBJ2-4; TRBD2 agrees at 10 bases. The CDR3 consists of 14 residues. The CDR3 DNA reads TGTGCCAGCACCCTCGGGGCTAGCGGGGGCCTAGGGGACTTC. Encoded protein: CASTLGASGGLGDF.

Ten or more counts support this clonotype. The chain carries TRBV12-3 or TRBV12-4 and TRBJ1-5; perhaps TRBD1 as D (5 bases). The CDR3 extends over 14 amino acids. Trimming pared 2 bases from V and 4 bases from J, leaving 9 bases between. The CDR3: CASSLIGANQPQHF. The CDR3, as DNA: TGTGCCAGCAGTTTAATAGGGGCGAATCAGCCCCAGCATTTT.

This clonotype was seen repeatedly, ten times or more. J is TRBJ1-2 and V is TRBV5-5; D is uncertain. Germline CDR1 reads SGHKS; CDR2 reads YYEKEE (reference sequence). The V and J ends lost 6 bases and 2 bases respectively, with 17 bases between them. The CDR3 has 15 amino acids. The CDR3, as DNA: TGTGCCAGCACCACTGGCCCGGGCCCCAACTATGGCTACACCTTC. Amino acid sequence: CASTTGPGPNYGYTF. The full variable domain, its missing parts supplied by reference TRBV5-5 and TRBJ1-2, is DAGVTQSPTHLIKTRGQQVTLRCSPISGHKSVSWYQQVLGQGPQFIFQYYEKEERGRGNFPDRFSARQFPNYSSELNVNALLLGDSALYLCASTTGPGPNYGYTFGSGTRLTVV.

This clonotype was seen a few times. This chain connects TRBV3-1 to TRBJ1-1; D ambiguous. The V gene lost 0 bases and the J gene lost 6 bases, with 14 bases spanning the gap. The CDR3 covers 15 residues. Germline V gene lookup returns CDR1 LGHDT and CDR2 YNNKEL (reference sequence). The CDR3 protein is CASSQDQTLGSEAFF. In nucleotides, the CDR3 is TGTGCCAGCAGCCAAGATCAAACACTTGGGTCTGAAGCTTTCTTT.

CDR3 nucleotide sequence: TGCGCCAGCAGCCAAAGAAAAGGACAGGGGGCAGTCACTGAAGCTTTCTTT. It specifies CASSQRKGQGAVTEAFF. V is TRBV4-1 and J is TRBJ1-1, with TRBD1 matching over 11 bases. Germline V gene lookup returns CDR1 MGHRA and CDR2 YSYEKL. The V and J ends lost 2 bases and 4 bases, in that order; junction bases with no gene match: 9. This CDR3 has 17 residues.

This clonotype was seen ten or more times. The chain carries TRBV20-1 and TRBJ1-2, with TRBD1 matching 8 bases. Trimming took 0 bases from V and 8 from J; bases not matched to a gene: 8. The CDR3 contains 14 residues. Germline V gene sequence: CDR1 DFQATT, CDR2 SNEGSKA (reference sequence). The CDR3 DNA is TGCAGTGCTAGAGATCGACAGGGGCTGAGGGGCTACACCTTC. Its protein product is CSARDRQGLRGYTF.

There are many counts of this clonotype. V and J are TRBV6-5 and TRBJ2-6; D may match TRBD1 or TRBD2 (5 bases each). Germline V CDR1 and CDR2: MNHEY, SVGAGI. CDR3 length: 15 amino acids. V gave up 6 bases and J gave up 2 bases, with 11 bases separating them. CDR3 DNA sequence: TGTGCCAGCAGGACTGGGGGAACTGGGGCCAACGTCCTGACTTTC. The encoded protein is CASRTGGTGANVLTF.

This chain joins TRBV4-1 and TRBJ1-2; D call uncertain. Germline CDR1 MGHRA, CDR2 YSYEKL. The CDR3 spans 16 residues. V lost 1 base, J lost 0 bases, and 12 bases lay in between. Here the CDR3 DNA reads TGCGCCAGCAGCCAAGCCGCAGGACCCGCTAACTATGGCTACACCTTC. Its protein product is CASSQAAGPANYGYTF.

This clonotype was counted at least ten times. The V and J genes are TRBV6-5 and TRBJ1-2; 9 bases are a match to TRBD1. The CDR3 is made up of 17 amino acids. Germline V lookup: CDR1 MNHEY, CDR2 SVGAGI. V shed 4 bases and J 6 bases; nucleotides not matched to a gene: 15. DNA of the CDR3: TGTGCCAGCAGTTCCCTCCCGTCCGGGACAGGGAAACATGGCTACACCTTC. Translated, it gives CASSSLPSGTGKHGYTF.

This rearrangement joins TRBV3-1 to TRBJ2-7, with TRBD2 as a possible D gene (5 bases). Germline V gene lookup returns CDR1 LGHDT and CDR2 YNNKEL (reference sequence). Trimming removed 6 bases at V and 5 bases at J, with 14 bases between. The CDR3 has 13 amino acids. The CDR3 DNA reads as TGTGCCAGCAGTCTTTACGACGGGAACGAGCAGTACTTC. Residues: CASSLYDGNEQYF.

This clonotype has a count of ten or more. The chain combines TRBV6-5 with TRBJ2-2, with 8 positions matching TRBD1. The CDR3 is made up of 16 amino acids. Germline lookup yields CDR1 MNHEY and CDR2 SVGAGI. With V trimmed by 4 bases and J by 3 bases, 7 bases remained unmatched. The CDR3 protein is CASSFGQGAHTGELFF. CDR3 bases: TGTGCCAGCAGTTTCGGACAGGGAGCCCACACCGGGGAGCTGTTTTTT.

The V call is TRBV2, the J call TRBJ1-3, with 9 positions matching TRBD1. From germline, CDR1 is SNHLY and CDR2 FYNNEI. CDR3 length: 14 amino acids. V dropped 8 bases and J dropped 3; count of bases not matched to a gene: 5. CDR3 loop: CASAQGAGGNTIYF. The CDR3 nucleotides are TGTGCCAGCGCACAGGGGGCTGGTGGAAACACCATATATTTT.

Comment on this clonotype: This may arise from a read error, as a much more abundant clone is one base away. The chain uses TRBV7-7 and TRBJ2-7, with 11 bases identical to TRBD1. There are 13 residues in the CDR3. Germline V lookup: CDR1 SSHAT, CDR2 FNYEAQ (reference sequence). The CDR3 here is CASSTGQGAGQDF. In DNA form, the CDR3 reads TGTGCTAGCAGCACCGGACAGGGGGCGGGGCAGGACTTC.

This clonotype was seen more than once but under ten times. V is TRBV4-1 and J is TRBJ2-7; D uncertain. Trimming stripped 4 bases from V and 0 bases from J, with 19 bases between. This CDR3 contains 17 residues. Germline values: CDR1 MGHRA, CDR2 YSYEKL. The CDR3 sequence: CASSLYPHRTGSYEQYF. The DNA for the CDR3 is TGCGCCAGCAGCCTCTACCCCCACAGAACCGGCTCCTACGAGCAGTACTTC.

This clonotype was seen only once. This likely comes from a read error, as the CDR3 has no conserved phenylalanine or tryptophan at its end. The V call is TRBV2, the J call TRBJ2-2; D may correspond to TRBD1 or TRBD2 (5 bases each). Germline V CDR1 and CDR2: SNHLY, FYNNEI. CDR3 length equals 14 residues. Deletions cut 10 bases from V and 4 bases from J, with 16 bases between. The CDR3: CAITTGTPTGELFL. CDR3 in DNA: TGTGCCATCACCACCGGGACCCCCACCGGGGAGCTGTTTCTT.

The chain couples TRBV11-3 to TRBJ2-4; the D gene is possibly TRBD1 (6 bases). CDR3 length: 18 residues. CDR1 and CDR2 from the germline V gene are SGHNT and YENEEA. Trimming took off 0 bases at V and 1 base at J, with 16 bases between the two ends. CDR3 DNA sequence: TGTGCCAGCAGCTTAGATCGGGTGGCAGGGGTTGCCAAAAACATTCAGTACTTC. This encodes CASSLDRVAGVAKNIQYF.

In this sample, this clonotype turned up many times. The chain combines TRBV6-2 or TRBV6-3 with TRBJ2-7, with 9 bases lining up with TRBD1. Germline trimming cut 7 bases from V and 4 bases from J; bases unmatched to any gene: 5. The CDR3 runs to 13 residues. The germline gives CDR1 MNHEY, CDR2 SVGEGT. The CDR3 protein is CASKYRGQYEQYF. CDR3 nucleotide sequence: TGTGCCAGCAAATACAGGGGGCAGTACGAGCAGTACTTC.

This clonotype was detected ten times or more. The chain combines TRBV11-2 with TRBJ2-5, with TRBD2 as a possible D gene (6 bases). Germline loops: CDR1 SGHAT, CDR2 FQNNGV. Trimming took off 5 bases at V and 1 base at J, with 11 bases between the two ends. This CDR3 region has 14 residues. CDR3: CASSVLASQETQYF. The CDR3 nucleotides read TGTGCCAGCAGCGTACTAGCCTCCCAAGAGACCCAGTACTTC.

The chain uses TRBV6-1 and TRBJ2-7; perhaps TRBD1 as D (6 bases). This CDR3 contains 15 residues. Germline loops: CDR1 MNHNS, CDR2 SASEGT. The ends were cut back, 7 bases at V and 7 bases at J, with 23 bases in the middle. The CDR3: CASTPKGDTTGEQYF. The CDR3 bases are TGTGCCAGCACTCCCAAGGGGGACACCACCGGGGAGCAGTACTTC.

This clonotype was recorded once. This sequence may be a read error, since a much larger clone differs from it by one base. The chain employs TRBV7-2 and TRBJ1-2; D is possibly TRBD1 (5 bases). Germline V gene data show CDR1 as SGHTA and CDR2 as FQGNSA. This CDR3 spans 14 amino acids. The CDR3 loop reads CASGLLVGGYGYTF. DNA of the CDR3: TGTGCCAGCGGCTTGTTGGTTGGGGGCTATGGCTACACCTTC.

This clonotype appeared many times. The chain couples TRBV19 to TRBJ1-5; TRBD1 might be the D (6 bases). Per the germline V gene, CDR1 is LNHDA and CDR2 is SQIVND (reference sequence). Trimming removed 1 base at V and 5 bases at J, with 15 bases between. The CDR3 sequence is 16 residues long. The CDR3 nucleotides are TGTGCCAGTAGTATAGGCCCAGGGGCCCTACATCAGCCCCAGCATTTT. This sequence encodes CASSIGPGALHQPQHF.

The gene calls are TRBV20-1 and TRBJ1-1; 9 nucleotides agree with TRBD1. J was trimmed by 3 bases and V by 0 bases; bases with no gene match: 14. CDR1 is DFQATT, CDR2 SNEGSKA, per germline (reference sequence). There are 18 residues in the CDR3. CDR3 amino acids: CSARDPTGGSLWDTEAFF. The CDR3, as DNA: TGCAGTGCTAGAGACCCCACAGGGGGCAGCTTATGGGACACTGAAGCTTTCTTT.

At least ten counts were recorded for this clonotype. This chain links TRBV4-1 with TRBJ1-1, with 11 nucleotides matching TRBD1. The J segment lost 1 base and the V segment lost 3 bases, leaving 4 bases of the junction unmatched. CDR1 and CDR2 from the germline V gene are MGHRA and YSYEKL. This CDR3 has 16 residues. The CDR3 coding sequence is TGCGCCAGCAGCCAGGGGACAGGGGGAGGGAACACTGAAGCTTTCTTT. It yields the protein CASSQGTGGGNTEAFF.

The CDR3 spells CASSPPRENEAFF. The DNA for the CDR3 is TGTGCCAGCTCACCACCCAGGGAAAATGAAGCTTTCTTT. The rearrangement uses TRBV18 and TRBJ1-1; possible D gene TRBD1, 5 bases. There are 13 residues in the CDR3. Deletions cut 0 bases from V and 7 bases from J, with 9 bases between. Germline V gene sequence: CDR1 KGHSH, CDR2 LQKENI.

This clonotype appeared many times. The rearrangement links TRBV24-1 to TRBJ1-5; TRBD1 is a possible D gene (5 bases). Trimming shortened V by 3 bases and J by 3 bases, and 11 bases separated the two germline ends. This CDR3 region has 15 residues. Germline loops: CDR1 KGHDR, CDR2 SFDVKD. The CDR3 reads CATSDQTEPNQPQHF. The DNA of the CDR3 is TGTGCCACCAGTGATCAGACAGAGCCCAATCAGCCCCAGCATTTT.